This entry features one T cell receptor beta chain sequence. The sample originates from a study of blood T cell repertoires in COVID-19. Authors' processing steps: The assay estimated nucleated cells by amplifying reference gene primers. The assay was immunoSEQ multiplex PCR, and TCRdb's table has in-frame clones only and misses some. That table is the source of V, J and clone size, and D and trimming were worked out from the DNA. The sample contains around 230,000 clones, 70% to 90% of which appear only once. The CDR3 sequence is 15 residues long. The V segment lost 5 bases and the J segment 4 bases; nucleotides outside the gene matches: 7. Germline V gives CDR1 MNHEY, CDR2 SVGAGI.

Sequencing was performed on PBMCs or T cells enriched from blood (not recorded which). The chain employs TRBV6-5 and TRBJ2-5, with 10 bases that match TRBD2. The sequence was collected from a middle-aged woman with acute COVID-19. The CDR3 sequence is CASSQSGGAGETQYF. The CDR3 DNA is TGTGCCAGCAGTCAAAGCGGGGGGGCCGGAGAGACCCAGTACTTC.